This T cell receptor (beta chain) was identified during a study of identical twins. This clonotype was observed a few times. Trimming shortened V by 5 bases and J by 0 bases, and 11 bases separated the two germline ends. The CDR3 is 15 amino acids. TCRdb reanalysed the 5' RACE reads using MiXCR and keeps one entry per CDR3 protein. Of 550,000 to 800,000 distinct CDR3 sequences listed, roughly 6.6% are singletons. These data were likewise used in another study, on yellow fever vaccine responses in identical twins.

Sequences were obtained from PBMCs. The chain is built from TRBV12-3 or TRBV12-4 and TRBJ1-5; no definite D call. This TCR came from a woman under 30 in good health. CDR3 protein: CASSPPGPSNQPQHF. The CDR3 region has the DNA TGTGCCAGCAGTCCCCCGGGCCCTAGCAATCAGCCCCAGCATTTT.